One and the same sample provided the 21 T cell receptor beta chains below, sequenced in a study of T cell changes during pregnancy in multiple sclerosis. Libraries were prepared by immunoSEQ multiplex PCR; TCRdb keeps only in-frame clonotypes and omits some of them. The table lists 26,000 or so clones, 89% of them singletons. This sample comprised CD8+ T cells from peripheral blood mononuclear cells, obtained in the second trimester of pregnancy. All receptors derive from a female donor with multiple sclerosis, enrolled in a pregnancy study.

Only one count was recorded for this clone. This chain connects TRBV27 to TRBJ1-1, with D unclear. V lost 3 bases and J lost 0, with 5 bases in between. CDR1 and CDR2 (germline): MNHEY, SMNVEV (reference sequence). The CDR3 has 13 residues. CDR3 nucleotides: TGTGCCAGCAGTTTTTTCTTGAACACTGAAGCTTTCTTT. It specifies CASSFFLNTEAFF.

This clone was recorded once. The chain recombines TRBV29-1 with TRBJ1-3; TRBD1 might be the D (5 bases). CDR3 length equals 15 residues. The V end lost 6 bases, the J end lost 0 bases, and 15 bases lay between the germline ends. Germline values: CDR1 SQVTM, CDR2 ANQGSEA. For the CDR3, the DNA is TGCAGCGTCGCCGACGGACATTTCTCTGGAAACACCATATATTTT. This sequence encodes CSVADGHFSGNTIYF.

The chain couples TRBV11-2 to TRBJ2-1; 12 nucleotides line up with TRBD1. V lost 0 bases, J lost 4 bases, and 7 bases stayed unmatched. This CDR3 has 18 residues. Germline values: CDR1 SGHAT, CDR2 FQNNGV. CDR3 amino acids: CASSLDRRGQGAYNEQFF. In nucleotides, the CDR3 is TGTGCCAGCAGCTTAGATCGGAGGGGACAGGGGGCATACAATGAGCAGTTCTTC.

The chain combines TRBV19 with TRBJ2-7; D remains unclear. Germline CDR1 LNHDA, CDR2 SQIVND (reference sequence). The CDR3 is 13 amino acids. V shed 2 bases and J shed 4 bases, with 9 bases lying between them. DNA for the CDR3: TGTGCCAGTAGTATAACAGAGTCATACGAGCAGTACTTC. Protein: CASSITESYEQYF.

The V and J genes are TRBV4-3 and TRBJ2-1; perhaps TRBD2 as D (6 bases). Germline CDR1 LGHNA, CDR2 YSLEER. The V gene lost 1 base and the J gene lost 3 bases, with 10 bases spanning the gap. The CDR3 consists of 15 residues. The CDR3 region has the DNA TGCGCCAGCAGCCAAGTCGCGGGAAACTACAATGAGCAGTTCTTC. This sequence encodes CASSQVAGNYNEQFF.

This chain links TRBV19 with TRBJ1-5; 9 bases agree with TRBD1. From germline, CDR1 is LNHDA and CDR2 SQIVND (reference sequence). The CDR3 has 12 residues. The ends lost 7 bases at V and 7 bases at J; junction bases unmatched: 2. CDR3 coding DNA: TGTGCCAGTAAACAGGGGGCGCAGCCCCAGCATTTT. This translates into CASKQGAQPQHF.

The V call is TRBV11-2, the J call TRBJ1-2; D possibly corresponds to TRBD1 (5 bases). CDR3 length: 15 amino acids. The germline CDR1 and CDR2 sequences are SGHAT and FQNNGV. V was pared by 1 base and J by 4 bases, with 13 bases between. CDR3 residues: CASSLVKGWGYGYTF. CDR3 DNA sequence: TGTGCCAGCAGCTTAGTTAAGGGGTGGGGCTATGGCTACACCTTC.

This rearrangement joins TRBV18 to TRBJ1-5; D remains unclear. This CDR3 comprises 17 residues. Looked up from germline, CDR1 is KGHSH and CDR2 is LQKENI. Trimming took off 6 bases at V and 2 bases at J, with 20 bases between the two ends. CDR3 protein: CASSDSEVGIGNQPQHF. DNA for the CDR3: TGTGCCAGCTCGGACTCCGAAGTGGGGATTGGCAATCAGCCCCAGCATTTT.

CDR3 DNA: TGTGCCAGCAGCCCAGACAGGGCGGGCGAGACCCAGTACTTC. Amino acid sequence: CASSPDRAGETQYF. The rearrangement uses TRBV11-1 and TRBJ2-5, with 7 bases matching TRBD1. The V gene end was trimmed by 5 bases and the J gene end by 5 bases; junction bases not matched to a gene: 8. The germline gives CDR1 SGHAT, CDR2 FQDESV (reference sequence). The CDR3 totals 14 residues. Full variable domain (missing parts from reference TRBV11-1 and TRBJ2-5): EAEVAQSPRYKITEKSQAVAFWCDPISGHATLYWYRQILGQGPELLVQFQDESVVDDSQLPKDRFSAERLKGVDSTLKIQPAELGDSAMYLCASSPDRAGETQYFGPGTRLLVL.

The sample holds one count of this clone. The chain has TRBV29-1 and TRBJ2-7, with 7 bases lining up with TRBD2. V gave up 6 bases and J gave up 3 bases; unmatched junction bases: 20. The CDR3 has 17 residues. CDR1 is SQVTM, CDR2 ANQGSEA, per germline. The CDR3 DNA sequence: TGCAGCGTGGAGCGGACTAGGGATCACCCCGGGCTCTACGAGCAGTACTTC. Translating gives CSVERTRDHPGLYEQYF.

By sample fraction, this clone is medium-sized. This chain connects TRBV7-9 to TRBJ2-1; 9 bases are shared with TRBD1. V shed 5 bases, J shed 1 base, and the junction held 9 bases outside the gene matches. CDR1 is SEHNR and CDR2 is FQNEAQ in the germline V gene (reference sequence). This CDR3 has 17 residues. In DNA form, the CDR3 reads TGTGCCAGCAGCCCCCGGACAGGGGAGACGTCCTACAATGAGCAGTTCTTC. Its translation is CASSPRTGETSYNEQFF.

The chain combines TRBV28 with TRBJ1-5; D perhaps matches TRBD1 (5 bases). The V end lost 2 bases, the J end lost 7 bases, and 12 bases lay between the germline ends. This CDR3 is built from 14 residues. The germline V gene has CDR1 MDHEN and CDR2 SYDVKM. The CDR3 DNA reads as TGTGCCAGCAGTTTAGGAGGGGCACGGCAGCCCCAGCATTTT. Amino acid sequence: CASSLGGARQPQHF.

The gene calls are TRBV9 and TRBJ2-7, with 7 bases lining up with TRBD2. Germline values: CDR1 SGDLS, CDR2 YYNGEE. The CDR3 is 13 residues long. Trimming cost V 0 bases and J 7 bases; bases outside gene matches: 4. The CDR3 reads CASSVDGSGEQYF. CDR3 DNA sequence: TGTGCCAGCAGCGTAGATGGTAGCGGGGAGCAGTACTTC.

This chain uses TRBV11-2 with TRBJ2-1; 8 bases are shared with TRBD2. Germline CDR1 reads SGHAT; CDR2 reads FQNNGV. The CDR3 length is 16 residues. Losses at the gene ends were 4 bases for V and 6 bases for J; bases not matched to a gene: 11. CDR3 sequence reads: CASSSPAGVAGNEQFF. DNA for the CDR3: TGTGCCAGCAGCTCGCCAGCGGGAGTCGCGGGCAATGAGCAGTTCTTC.

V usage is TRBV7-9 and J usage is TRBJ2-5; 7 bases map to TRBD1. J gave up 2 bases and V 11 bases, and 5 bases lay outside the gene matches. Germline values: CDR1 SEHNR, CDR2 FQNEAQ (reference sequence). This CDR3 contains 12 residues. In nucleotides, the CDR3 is TGTGCCGGAGACAGGGATCAAGAGACCCAGTACTTC. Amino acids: CAGDRDQETQYF.

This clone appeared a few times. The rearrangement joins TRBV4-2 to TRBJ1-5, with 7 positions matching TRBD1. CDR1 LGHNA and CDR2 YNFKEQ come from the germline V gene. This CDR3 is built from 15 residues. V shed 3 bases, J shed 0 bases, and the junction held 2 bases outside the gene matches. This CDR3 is CASSQYRGSNQPQHF. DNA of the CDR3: TGTGCCAGCAGCCAGTACAGGGGTAGCAATCAGCCCCAGCATTTT.

CDR3 coding DNA: TGTGCCAGCAGCTTGGACGGAGGGAACGACGAGCAGTACTTC. Residues: CASSLDGGNDEQYF. The J gene is TRBJ2-7, the V gene TRBV7-2, with D possibly matching TRBD2 (6 bases). CDR3 length: 14 residues. Trimming pared 3 bases from V and 5 bases from J, leaving 14 bases between. Germline V gene data show CDR1 as SGHTA and CDR2 as FQGNSA.

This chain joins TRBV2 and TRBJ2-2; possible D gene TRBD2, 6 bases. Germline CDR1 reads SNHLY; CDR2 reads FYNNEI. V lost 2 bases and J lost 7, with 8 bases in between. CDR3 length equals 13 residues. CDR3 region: CASSERGIGELFF. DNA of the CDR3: TGTGCCAGCAGTGAACGGGGGATCGGGGAGCTGTTTTTT.

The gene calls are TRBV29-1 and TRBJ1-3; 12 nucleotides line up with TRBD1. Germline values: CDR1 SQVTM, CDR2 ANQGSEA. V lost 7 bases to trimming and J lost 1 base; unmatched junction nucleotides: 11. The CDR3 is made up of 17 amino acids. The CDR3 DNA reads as TGCAGCGCCCACGCGCCGGGACAGGGGGCTTCTGGAAACACCATATATTTT. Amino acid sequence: CSAHAPGQGASGNTIYF. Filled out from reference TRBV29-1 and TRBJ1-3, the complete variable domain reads SAVISQKPSRDICQRGTSLTIQCQVDSQVTMMFWYRQQPGQSLTLIATANQGSEATYESGFVIDKFPISRPNLTFSTLTVSNMSPEDSSIYLCSAHAPGQGASGNTIYFGEGSWLTVV.

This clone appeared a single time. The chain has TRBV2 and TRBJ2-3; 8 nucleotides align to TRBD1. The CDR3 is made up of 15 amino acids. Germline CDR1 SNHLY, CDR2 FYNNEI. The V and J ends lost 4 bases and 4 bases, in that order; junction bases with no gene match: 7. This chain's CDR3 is CASSVGTGWADTQYF. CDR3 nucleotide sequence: TGTGCCAGCAGTGTGGGGACAGGTTGGGCAGATACGCAGTATTTT.

CDR3: CASSLGWGGTDTQYF. In DNA form, the CDR3 reads TGTGCCAGCAGCTTAGGGTGGGGGGGGACAGATACGCAGTATTTT. The chain links TRBV11-2 to TRBJ2-3, with 7 bases matching TRBD2. The CDR3 has 15 residues. Germline CDR1 is SGHAT and CDR2 is FQNNGV. Losses at the gene ends were 1 base for V and 3 bases for J; bases not matched to a gene: 4.